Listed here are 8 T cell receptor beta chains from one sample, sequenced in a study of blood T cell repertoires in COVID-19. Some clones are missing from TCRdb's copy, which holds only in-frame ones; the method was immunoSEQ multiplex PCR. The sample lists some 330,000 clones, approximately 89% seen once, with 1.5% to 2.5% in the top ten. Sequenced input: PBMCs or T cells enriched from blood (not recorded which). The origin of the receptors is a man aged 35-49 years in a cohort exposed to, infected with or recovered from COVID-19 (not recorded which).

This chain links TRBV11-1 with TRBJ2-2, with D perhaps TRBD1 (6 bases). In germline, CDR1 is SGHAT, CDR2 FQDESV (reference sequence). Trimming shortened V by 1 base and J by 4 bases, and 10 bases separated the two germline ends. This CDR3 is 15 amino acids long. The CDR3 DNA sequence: TGTGCCAGCAGCTTAGGGGACATGGTCACCGGGGAGCTGTTTTTT. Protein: CASSLGDMVTGELFF.

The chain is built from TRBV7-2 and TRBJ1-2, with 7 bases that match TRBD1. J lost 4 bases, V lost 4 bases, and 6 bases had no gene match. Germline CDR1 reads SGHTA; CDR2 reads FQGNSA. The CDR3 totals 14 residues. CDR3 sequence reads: CASSSDRAGYGYTF. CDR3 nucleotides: TGTGCCAGCAGCTCAGACAGGGCGGGCTATGGCTACACCTTC.

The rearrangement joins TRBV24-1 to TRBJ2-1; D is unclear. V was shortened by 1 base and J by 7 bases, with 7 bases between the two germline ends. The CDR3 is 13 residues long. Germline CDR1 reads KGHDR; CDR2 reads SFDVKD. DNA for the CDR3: TGTGCCACCAGTGATTTCCTAGGAAATGAGCAGTTCTTC. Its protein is CATSDFLGNEQFF.

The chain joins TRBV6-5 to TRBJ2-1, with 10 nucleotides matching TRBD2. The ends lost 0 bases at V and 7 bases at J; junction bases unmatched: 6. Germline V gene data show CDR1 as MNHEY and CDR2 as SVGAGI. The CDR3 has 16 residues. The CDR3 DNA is TGTGCCAGCAGTTACTCGATGTCTAGCGGGAGAAATGAGCAGTTCTTC. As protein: CASSYSMSSGRNEQFF.

The CDR3 sequence: CAWNPGLAGYEQYF. DNA of the CDR3: TGTGCCTGGAATCCGGGACTAGCGGGATACGAGCAGTACTTC. This rearrangement joins TRBV30 to TRBJ2-7; TRBD2 matches 13 bases. CDR3 length equals 14 residues. CDR1 is GTSNPN and CDR2 is SVGIG in the germline V gene (reference sequence). The ends lost 4 bases at V and 4 bases at J; junction bases unmatched: 4.

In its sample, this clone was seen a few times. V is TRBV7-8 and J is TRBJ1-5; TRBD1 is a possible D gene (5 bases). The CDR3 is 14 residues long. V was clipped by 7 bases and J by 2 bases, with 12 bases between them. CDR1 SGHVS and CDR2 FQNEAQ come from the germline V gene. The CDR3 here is CASNSGGGNQPQHF. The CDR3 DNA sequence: TGTGCCAGCAACTCGGGGGGAGGCAATCAGCCCCAGCATTTT.

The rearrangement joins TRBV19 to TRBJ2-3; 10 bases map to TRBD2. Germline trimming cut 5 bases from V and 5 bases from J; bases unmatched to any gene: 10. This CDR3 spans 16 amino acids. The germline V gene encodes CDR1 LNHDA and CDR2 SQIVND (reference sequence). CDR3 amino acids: CASSPASGSSLDTQYF. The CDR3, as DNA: TGTGCCAGTAGTCCAGCTAGCGGGAGTTCCTTAGATACGCAGTATTTT.

The CDR3 loop reads CASSLSGQLNTEAFF. CDR3 DNA: TGTGCCAGCAGTTTATCGGGCCAACTGAACACTGAAGCTTTCTTT. This rearrangement joins TRBV27 to TRBJ1-1; D not certain. Germline assignment: CDR1 MNHEY and CDR2 SMNVEV (reference sequence). V shed 0 bases and J shed 0 bases, with 8 bases lying between them. The CDR3 contains 15 residues.